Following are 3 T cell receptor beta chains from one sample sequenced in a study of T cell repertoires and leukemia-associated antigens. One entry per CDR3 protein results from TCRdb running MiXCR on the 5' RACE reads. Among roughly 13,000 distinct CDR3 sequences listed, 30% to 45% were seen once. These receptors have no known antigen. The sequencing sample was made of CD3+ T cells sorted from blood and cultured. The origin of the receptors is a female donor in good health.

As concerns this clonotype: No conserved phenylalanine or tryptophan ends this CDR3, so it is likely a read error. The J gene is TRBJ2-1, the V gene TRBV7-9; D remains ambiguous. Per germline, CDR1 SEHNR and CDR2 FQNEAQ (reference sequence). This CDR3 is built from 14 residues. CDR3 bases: TGTGCCAGCAGCCTGTCCTTGACTGGAAATGTGCAGTTCTCC. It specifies CASSLSLTGNVQFS.

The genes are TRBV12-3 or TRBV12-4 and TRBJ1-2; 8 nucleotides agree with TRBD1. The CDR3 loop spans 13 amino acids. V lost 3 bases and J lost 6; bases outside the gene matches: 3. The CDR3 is CASSFGQGNGYTF. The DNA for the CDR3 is TGTGCCAGCAGTTTTGGACAGGGTAATGGCTACACCTTC.

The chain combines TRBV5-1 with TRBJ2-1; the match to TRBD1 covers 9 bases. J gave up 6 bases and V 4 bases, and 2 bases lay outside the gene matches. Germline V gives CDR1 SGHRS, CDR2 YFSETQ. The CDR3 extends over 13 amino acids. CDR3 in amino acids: CASSVTGGNEQFF. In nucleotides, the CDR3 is TGCGCCAGCAGCGTGACAGGGGGCAATGAGCAGTTCTTC.